The next 30 T cell receptor beta chains were all read from a single sample in a study of blood T cell repertoires in COVID-19. TCRdb keeps only in-frame clones here, not all; method: immunoSEQ multiplex PCR. Found here are approximately 110,000 clones, roughly 72% of them singletons; the top ten hold around 6%. Sample: peripheral blood. All receptors derive from an older man with COVID-19, enrolled during active disease.

This clone occurred a few times. The chain uses TRBV7-9 and TRBJ2-7; 8 bases match TRBD1. The J segment lost 12 bases and the V segment lost 4 bases, leaving 5 bases of the junction unmatched. Germline V gene sequence: CDR1 SEHNR, CDR2 FQNEAQ (reference sequence). This CDR3 has 11 amino acids. The CDR3 DNA is TGTGCCAGCAGCTCAATTGACAGGGGGTACTTC. Its translation is CASSSIDRGYF.

This sequence joins TRBV7-2 and TRBJ1-5; the D gene is possibly TRBD1 (5 bases). Germline CDR1 SGHTA, CDR2 FQGNSA. The CDR3 has 15 amino acids. The V and J ends lost 4 bases and 2 bases respectively, with 12 bases between them. CDR3 nucleotide sequence: TGTGCCAGCAGCTACGGCGGGGGTGGCAATCAGCCCCAGCATTTT. It specifies CASSYGGGGNQPQHF.

The chain couples TRBV2 to TRBJ2-7; perhaps TRBD2 as D (6 bases). CDR1 and CDR2 from the germline V gene are SNHLY and FYNNEI. Deletions cut 6 bases from V and 5 bases from J, with 44 bases between. The CDR3 runs to 23 residues. CDR3 bases: TGTGCCAGCAGCGACTGGGACTTGCTGATACCGGGACTCACTTCTGGTAGTCCGGACGAGCAGTACTTC. Amino acid sequence: CASSDWDLLIPGLTSGSPDEQYF.

This clone was picked up one time. V usage is TRBV6-5 and J usage is TRBJ1-2, with 7 bases fitting TRBD1. Trimming removed 2 bases from V and 6 bases from J; junction bases left unmatched: 6. Germline CDR1 MNHEY, CDR2 SVGAGI. The length of the CDR3 is 14 residues. The CDR3 region is CASSYVEGADGYTF. The CDR3, as DNA: TGTGCCAGCAGTTACGTGGAGGGGGCGGATGGCTACACCTTC.

There are a few counts of this clone. The CDR3 spells CASSPQGSYNEQFF. DNA for the CDR3: TGTGCCAGCAGCCCCCAGGGATCCTACAATGAGCAGTTCTTC. The rearrangement links TRBV5-4 to TRBJ2-1; possibly TRBD1 for D (5 bases). V gave up 4 bases and J gave up 1 base, with 9 bases separating them. The CDR3 is made up of 14 amino acids. Germline V gene data show CDR1 as SGHNT and CDR2 as YYREEE (reference sequence).

The sample holds one count of this clone. This rearrangement joins TRBV19 to TRBJ2-1, with 7 bases lining up with TRBD2. V gave up 10 bases and J gave up 9 bases; unmatched junction bases: 6. Germline-derived CDR1 and CDR2 are LNHDA and SQIVND (reference sequence). This CDR3 contains 11 residues. CDR3 sequence reads: CATRGGPEQFF. The CDR3 DNA is TGTGCCACCCGCGGGGGACCTGAGCAGTTCTTC.

This chain connects TRBV14 to TRBJ1-4; TRBD1 aligns across 10 bases. The CDR3 is 15 residues long. The J segment lost 8 bases and the V segment lost 4 bases, leaving 7 bases of the junction unmatched. CDR1 and CDR2 (germline): SGHDN, FVKESK. CDR3 sequence: CASSRPGQGSEKLFF. The CDR3 nucleotides read TGTGCCAGCAGCCGGCCGGGACAGGGGTCCGAAAAACTGTTTTTT.

The chain has TRBV27 and TRBJ1-6; a possible D gene is TRBD1 (5 bases). This CDR3 contains 19 residues. Germline V gene lookup returns CDR1 MNHEY and CDR2 SMNVEV (reference sequence). V was clipped by 1 base and J by 0 bases, with 16 bases between them. Here the CDR3 reads CASSLYWDFQSSYNSPLHF. CDR3 DNA sequence: TGTGCCAGCAGTTTATACTGGGACTTCCAGAGCTCCTATAATTCACCCCTCCACTTT.

The chain is built from TRBV28 and TRBJ1-1, with TRBD1 matching over 11 bases. V lost 3 bases and J lost 4; bases outside the gene matches: 7. This CDR3 is built from 16 residues. Per germline, CDR1 MDHEN and CDR2 SYDVKM. In DNA, the CDR3 is TGTGCCAGCAGTTTGGGTGGGACAGGGGGAGGCACTGAAGCTTTCTTT. It specifies CASSLGGTGGGTEAFF. Full variable domain (outside the CDR3, taken from reference TRBV28 and TRBJ1-1): DVKVTQSSRYLVKRTGEKVFLECVQDMDHENMFWYRQDPGLGLRLIYFSYDVKMKEKGDIPEGYSVSREKKERFSLILESASTNQTSMYLCASSLGGTGGGTEAFFGQGTRLTVV.

This clone appeared once. The CDR3 DNA reads as TGTGCCAGCAGCCAAGGGGAGTATAGCTCCTACAATGAGCAGTTCTTC. This translates into CASSQGEYSSYNEQFF. The V gene is TRBV3-1 (or the pseudogene TRBV3-2), the J gene TRBJ2-1; tentatively, D is TRBD2 (5 bases). Germline values: CDR1 LGHDT, CDR2 YNNKEL (reference sequence). The CDR3 sequence is 16 residues long. V was trimmed by 1 base and J by 0 bases, leaving 10 bases between them.

The chain employs TRBV2 and TRBJ2-1, with 8 positions matching TRBD2. Germline loops: CDR1 SNHLY, CDR2 FYNNEI. The V gene end was trimmed by 9 bases and the J gene end by 0 bases; junction bases not matched to a gene: 10. CDR3 size: 16 residues. The CDR3 loop reads CARRQIAGSSYNEQFF. In DNA form, the CDR3 reads TGTGCCAGGCGTCAAATAGCGGGGAGCTCCTACAATGAGCAGTTCTTC.

This clone was counted only a few times. The J gene is TRBJ2-2, the V gene TRBV24-1; D might be TRBD1 (6 bases). The CDR3 totals 15 residues. The germline V gene has CDR1 KGHDR and CDR2 SFDVKD. V gave up 5 bases and J gave up 2 bases, with 11 bases separating them. The CDR3 DNA follows: TGTGCCACCAGTGGGCCGGGACACAACACCGGGGAGCTGTTTTTT. This codes for CATSGPGHNTGELFF.

J is TRBJ2-5 and V is TRBV12-3 or TRBV12-4; no clear D. V lost 5 bases and J lost 1, with 8 bases in between. The length of the CDR3 is 13 residues. As DNA, the CDR3 is TGTGCCAGCAGTACATCAGGCCAAGAGACCCAGTACTTC. It translates to CASSTSGQETQYF.

This chain joins TRBV5-4 and TRBJ2-1; 7 bases agree with TRBD1. The V gene end was trimmed by 3 bases and the J gene end by 5 bases; junction bases not matched to a gene: 11. This CDR3 region has 16 residues. Germline values: CDR1 SGHNT, CDR2 YYREEE (reference sequence). The CDR3 sequence: CASSSATGVWNNEQFF. CDR3 DNA sequence: TGTGCCAGCAGCTCGGCCACAGGGGTTTGGAACAATGAGCAGTTCTTC.

The chain links TRBV4-2 to TRBJ1-4, with TRBD1 identical over 7 bases. The ends lost 2 bases at V and 7 bases at J; junction bases unmatched: 10. Germline V gives CDR1 LGHNA, CDR2 YNFKEQ. The CDR3 sequence is 16 residues long. CDR3 region: CASSQHEGAVSEKLFF. CDR3 DNA sequence: TGTGCCAGCAGCCAACATGAGGGGGCTGTTAGTGAAAAACTGTTTTTT.

CDR3 protein: CASSLELAGETQYF. CDR3 nucleotide sequence: TGTGCCAGCAGCTTAGAACTAGCGGGAGAGACCCAGTACTTC. The chain combines TRBV7-8 with TRBJ2-5; 9 nucleotides match TRBD2. Germline V gene data show CDR1 as SGHVS and CDR2 as FQNEAQ. V shed 1 base and J 4 bases; nucleotides not matched to a gene: 1. This CDR3 comprises 14 residues.

The chain has TRBV30 and TRBJ1-2; perhaps TRBD1 as D (6 bases). Germline CDR1 and CDR2: GTSNPN and SVGIG (reference sequence). The CDR3 consists of 13 residues. Trimming shortened V by 0 bases and J by 6 bases, and 11 bases separated the two germline ends. CDR3 loop: CAWSVGGLDGYTF. DNA of the CDR3: TGTGCCTGGAGTGTCGGGGGGCTCGATGGCTACACCTTC.

V usage is TRBV6-5 and J usage is TRBJ1-5, with TRBD1 as a possible D gene (5 bases). Germline V gives CDR1 MNHEY, CDR2 SVGAGI. This CDR3 region has 13 residues. V was pared by 4 bases and J by 7 bases, with 11 bases between. CDR3 sequence: CASSSDTRQPQHF. CDR3 in DNA: TGTGCCAGCAGTTCGGACACGAGGCAGCCCCAGCATTTT.

The chain is built from TRBV6-4 and TRBJ1-3; D gene unclear. The CDR3 runs 15 residues. Trimming shortened V by 2 bases and J by 4 bases, and 12 bases separated the two germline ends. Per the germline V gene, CDR1 is MRHNA and CDR2 is SNTAGT. DNA for the CDR3: TGTGCCAGCAGTGACAGCTTCTTCGTAGGAAACACCATATATTTT. Protein: CASSDSFFVGNTIYF.

This chain joins TRBV6-2 or TRBV6-3 and TRBJ2-3; D call uncertain. The V gene lost 1 base and the J gene lost 4 bases, with 3 bases spanning the gap. Germline CDR1 reads MNHEY; CDR2 reads SVGEGT. The CDR3 contains 12 residues. The CDR3 DNA sequence: TGTGCCAGCAGTTACTTCGCAGATACGCAGTATTTT. It specifies CASSYFADTQYF.

V is TRBV18 and J is TRBJ1-1, with 9 bases matching TRBD1. V was clipped by 4 bases and J by 1 base; unmatched bases: 4. Germline CDR1 reads KGHSH; CDR2 reads LQKENI. CDR3 length: 15 residues. Here the CDR3 reads CASSRTGGGNTEAFF. The CDR3 DNA is TGTGCCAGCTCACGAACAGGGGGCGGGAACACTGAAGCTTTCTTT.

This chain joins TRBV18 and TRBJ1-2, with 10 bases identical to TRBD1. The CDR3 runs 15 residues. With V trimmed by 4 bases and J by 8 bases, 10 bases remained unmatched. Germline CDR1 and CDR2: KGHSH and LQKENI. This chain's CDR3 is CASSLSGTGERGYTF. In DNA form, the CDR3 reads TGTGCCAGCTCACTTTCCGGGACAGGGGAGCGGGGCTACACCTTC.

The J gene is TRBJ1-1, the V gene TRBV6-5; D is perhaps TRBD1 (6 bases). Trimming pared 7 bases from V and 1 base from J, leaving 10 bases between. Per the germline V gene, CDR1 is MNHEY and CDR2 is SVGAGI. The CDR3 sequence is 13 residues long. CDR3 nucleotides: TGTGCCAGCACCGAGACAGGGAACACTGAAGCTTTCTTT. Translation: CASTETGNTEAFF.

This chain uses TRBV19 with TRBJ2-3; D unclear. From germline, CDR1 is LNHDA and CDR2 SQIVND (reference sequence). There are 13 residues in the CDR3. V dropped 5 bases and J dropped 2 bases, with 8 bases sitting between them. Here the CDR3 reads CASSHSSTDTQYF. CDR3 DNA sequence: TGTGCCAGTAGTCATAGTTCCACAGATACGCAGTATTTT.

J is TRBJ2-5 and V is TRBV7-9, with TRBD2 matching 9 bases. The ends lost 1 base at V and 4 bases at J; junction bases unmatched: 4. The CDR3 totals 15 residues. Germline CDR1 is SEHNR and CDR2 is FQNEAQ (reference sequence). CDR3 residues: CASSLGAGGLETQYF. In nucleotides, the CDR3 is TGTGCCAGCAGCTTAGGAGCGGGAGGATTAGAGACCCAGTACTTC.

This clone was recorded once. Other DNA sequences in this sample translate to the same CDR3. J is TRBJ2-3 and V is TRBV7-6, with 11 bases fitting TRBD2. V trimming: 2 bases; J trimming: 4 bases; junction bases outside the gene matches: 5. This CDR3 comprises 16 residues. Germline loops: CDR1 SGHVS, CDR2 FNYEAQ. The CDR3 sequence is CASSLRSGRAADTQYF. The CDR3 DNA sequence: TGTGCCAGCAGCTTACGTAGCGGGAGGGCCGCAGATACGCAGTATTTT.

The chain uses TRBV9 and TRBJ2-7, with D maybe TRBD1 (5 bases). The CDR3 loop spans 15 amino acids. Between the trimmed V and J ends, which lost 0 bases and 4 bases, there was a span of 14 bases. Per the germline V gene, CDR1 is SGDLS and CDR2 is YYNGEE. The CDR3 DNA follows: TGTGCCAGCAGCGTAGATGGGGCCAGGGCTTACGAGCAGTACTTC. Encoded protein: CASSVDGARAYEQYF.

The J gene is TRBJ2-3, the V gene TRBV7-8, with D possibly matching TRBD1 (5 bases). Per germline, CDR1 SGHVS and CDR2 FQNEAQ. Trimming stripped 5 bases from V and 0 bases from J, with 12 bases between. The CDR3 extends over 15 amino acids. The CDR3 DNA is TGTGCCAGCAGCCCTTGGGGCTCGAGCACAGATACGCAGTATTTT. Its protein product is CASSPWGSSTDTQYF.

This clone was picked up a small number of times. CDR3 coding DNA: TGCGCCAGCAGCGAGGTGAGCTCCTACGAGCAGTACTTC. Its translation: CASSEVSSYEQYF. The chain links TRBV5-1 to TRBJ2-7; the D is unclear. Germline V CDR1 and CDR2: SGHRS, YFSETQ. Trimming pared 4 bases from V and 0 bases from J, leaving 8 bases between. The CDR3 is 13 residues long.

This clone showed up just a few times. The rearrangement joins TRBV6-6 to TRBJ1-2; TRBD1 matches at 7 bases. V shed 4 bases and J 0 bases; nucleotides not matched to a gene: 2. The CDR3 sequence is 14 residues long. Looked up from germline, CDR1 is MNHNY and CDR2 is SVGAGI (reference sequence). DNA for the CDR3: TGTGCCAGCAGTTTACAGGGGACTAACTATGGCTACACCTTC. Its translation is CASSLQGTNYGYTF.